This passage covers 10 T cell receptor beta chains from one sample sequenced in a study of CD8+ T cells in alopecia areata. The treatment: oral pan-JAK inhibitor, 5-10 mg twice daily. Extracted RNA was reverse transcribed, and the resulting cDNA served as sequencing template. Method: immunoSEQ multiplex PCR; TCRdb's copy keeps in-frame clones and lacks some. The sample comprises roughly 230,000 clones, approximately 45% of which are singletons, and approximately 2.4% rests with the top ten. The sample was CD4+ T cells sorted from blood, taken between weeks 36 and 40, from a patient treated with tofacitinib. The receptor source for this set is a human donor with alopecia areata.

J is TRBJ2-5 and V is TRBV5-4, with D tentatively TRBD1 or TRBD2 (5 bases each). V was trimmed by 4 bases and J by 2 bases, leaving 12 bases between them. Per germline, CDR1 SGHNT and CDR2 YYREEE (reference sequence). The CDR3 extends over 14 amino acids. The chain's CDR3 is CASSPGTAQETQYF. The CDR3, as DNA: TGTGCCAGCAGCCCGGGGACGGCTCAAGAGACCCAGTACTTC.

The chain links TRBV30 to TRBJ2-1; D remains unclear. Germline V gene lookup returns CDR1 GTSNPN and CDR2 SVGIG (reference sequence). Trimming left V 0 bases short and J 7 bases short, with 19 bases between. CDR3 length: 16 amino acids. For the CDR3, the DNA is TGTGCCTGGAGTGTACGTGGCGGCCTCAGTGGGAATGAGCAGTTCTTC. This encodes CAWSVRGGLSGNEQFF. Full variable domain (rest looked up from reference TRBV30 and TRBJ2-1): SQTIHQWPATLVQPVGSPLSLECTVEGTSNPNLYWYRQAAGRGLQLLFYSVGIGQISSEVPQNLSASRPQDRQFILSSKKLLLSDSGFYLCAWSVRGGLSGNEQFFGPGTRLTVL.

The table lists this clone with a few counts. The chain has TRBV4-3 and TRBJ2-2, with D possibly being TRBD2 (6 bases). This CDR3 is built from 16 residues. Germline V gene lookup returns CDR1 LGHNA and CDR2 YSLEER. V lost 0 bases and J 2 bases, leaving 10 bases between the germline ends. The CDR3 DNA reads TGCGCCAGCAGCCAAGATACGGGGGTCAACACCGGGGAGCTGTTTTTT. Translated: CASSQDTGVNTGELFF.

This clone was picked up a small number of times. V gene TRBV27 combines with J gene TRBJ2-3; D may correspond to TRBD1 or TRBD2 (5 bases each). Trimming took 5 bases from V and 4 from J, leaving 13 bases between them. The CDR3 contains 14 residues. Germline CDR1 reads MNHEY; CDR2 reads SMNVEV (reference sequence). Here the CDR3 reads CASSLRTGPDTQYF. The CDR3 DNA follows: TGTGCCAGCAGTCTACGGACGGGGCCAGATACGCAGTATTTT.

There are a few counts of this clone. DNA of the CDR3: TGTGCCAGCAGTTTGCGGGAGGGCCGGGCCTACGAGCAGTACTTC. Translated: CASSLREGRAYEQYF. The chain joins TRBV27 to TRBJ2-7; 9 positions agree with TRBD2. Looked up from germline, CDR1 is MNHEY and CDR2 is SMNVEV (reference sequence). Germline trimming cut 3 bases from V and 2 bases from J; bases unmatched to any gene: 5. The CDR3 consists of 15 residues.

The rearrangement uses TRBV25-1 and TRBJ1-5, with TRBD1 as a possible D gene (6 bases). CDR3 length equals 14 residues. Germline loops: CDR1 MGHDK, CDR2 SYGVNS. Trimming took off 3 bases at V and 10 bases at J, with 16 bases between the two ends. The CDR3 reads CASSEAGDLRPQHF. The CDR3 nucleotides are TGTGCCAGCAGTGAGGCAGGGGATCTGCGCCCCCAGCATTTT.

V and J are TRBV19 and TRBJ2-7; D not resolved. Per the germline V gene, CDR1 is LNHDA and CDR2 is SQIVND (reference sequence). V shed 3 bases and J shed 2 bases, with 11 bases lying between them. The CDR3 contains 14 residues. CDR3 amino acids: CASSIGPAAYEQYF. CDR3 DNA sequence: TGTGCCAGTAGTATCGGTCCCGCCGCCTACGAGCAGTACTTC.

This clone has just a few counts. The CDR3 DNA is TGTGCCAGCAGCATCAATCCGGGACAGGGTGAATATGGCTACACCTTC. Its translation: CASSINPGQGEYGYTF. The chain uses TRBV11-2 and TRBJ1-2, with 9 positions matching TRBD1. V gave up 5 bases and J gave up 5 bases; unmatched junction bases: 12. The CDR3 is 16 residues long. Per germline, CDR1 SGHAT and CDR2 FQNNGV.

This chain joins TRBV19 and TRBJ2-5; D is ambiguous. Trimming shortened V by 7 bases and J by 2 bases, and 11 bases separated the two germline ends. The CDR3 is made up of 13 amino acids. Per germline, CDR1 LNHDA and CDR2 SQIVND (reference sequence). The CDR3 loop reads CASNDLFQETQYF. The CDR3 DNA is TGTGCCAGTAACGACTTATTTCAAGAGACCCAGTACTTC.

The chain recombines TRBV4-2 with TRBJ2-2, with no clear D. Germline V gives CDR1 LGHNA, CDR2 YNFKEQ. The CDR3 has 14 residues. Trimming removed 0 bases from V and 7 bases from J, with 9 bases in between. CDR3 DNA: TGTGCCAGCAGCCAAGATAGGCGCGGCGGGGAGCTGTTTTTT. It codes for CASSQDRRGGELFF.